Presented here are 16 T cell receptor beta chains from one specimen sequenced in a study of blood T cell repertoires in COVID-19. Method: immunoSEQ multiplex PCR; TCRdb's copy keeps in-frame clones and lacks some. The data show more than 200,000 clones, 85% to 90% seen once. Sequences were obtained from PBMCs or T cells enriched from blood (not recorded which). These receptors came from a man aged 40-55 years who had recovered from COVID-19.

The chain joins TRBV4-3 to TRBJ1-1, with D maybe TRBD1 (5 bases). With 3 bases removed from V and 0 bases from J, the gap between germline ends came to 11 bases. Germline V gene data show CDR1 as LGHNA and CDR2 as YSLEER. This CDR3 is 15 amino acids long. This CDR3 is CASSQGGSVNTEAFF. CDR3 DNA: TGCGCCAGCAGCCAGGGGGGGTCCGTGAACACTGAAGCTTTCTTT.

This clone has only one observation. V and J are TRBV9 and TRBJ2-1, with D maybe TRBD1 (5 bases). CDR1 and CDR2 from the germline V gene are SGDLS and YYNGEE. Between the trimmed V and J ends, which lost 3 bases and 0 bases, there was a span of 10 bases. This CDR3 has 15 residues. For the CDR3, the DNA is TGTGCCAGCAGCGCGACAGCCTACTCCTACAATGAGCAGTTCTTC. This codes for CASSATAYSYNEQFF.

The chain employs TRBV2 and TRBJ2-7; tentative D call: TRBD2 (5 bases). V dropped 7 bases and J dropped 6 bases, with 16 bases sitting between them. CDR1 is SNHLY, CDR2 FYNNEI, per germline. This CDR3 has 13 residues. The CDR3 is CASNLLDAGEQYF. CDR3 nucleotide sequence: TGTGCCAGCAACCTCCTTGATGCGGGCGAGCAGTACTTC. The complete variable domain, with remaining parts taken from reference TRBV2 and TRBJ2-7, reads EPEVTQTPSHQVTQMGQEVILRCVPISNHLYFYWYRQILGQKVEFLVSFYNNEISEKSEIFDDQFSVERPDGSNFTLKIRSTKLEDSAMYFCASNLLDAGEQYFGPGTRLTVT.

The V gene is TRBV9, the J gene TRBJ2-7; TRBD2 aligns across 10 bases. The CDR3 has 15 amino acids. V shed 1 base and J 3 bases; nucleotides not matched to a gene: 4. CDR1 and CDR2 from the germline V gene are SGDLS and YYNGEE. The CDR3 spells CASSVNPSGGYEQYF. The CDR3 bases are TGTGCCAGCAGCGTAAACCCTAGCGGGGGCTACGAGCAGTACTTC. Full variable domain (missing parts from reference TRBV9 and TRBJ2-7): DSGVTQTPKHLITATGQRVTLRCSPRSGDLSVYWYQQSLDQGLQFLIQYYNGEERAKGNILERFSAQQFPDLHSELNLSSLELGDSALYFCASSVNPSGGYEQYFGPGTRLTVT.

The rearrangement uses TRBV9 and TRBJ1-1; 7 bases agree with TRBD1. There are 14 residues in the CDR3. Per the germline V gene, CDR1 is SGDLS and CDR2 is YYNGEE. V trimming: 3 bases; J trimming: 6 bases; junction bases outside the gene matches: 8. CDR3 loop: CASSAATGTPEAFF. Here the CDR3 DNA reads TGTGCCAGCAGCGCCGCGACAGGGACTCCTGAAGCTTTCTTT.

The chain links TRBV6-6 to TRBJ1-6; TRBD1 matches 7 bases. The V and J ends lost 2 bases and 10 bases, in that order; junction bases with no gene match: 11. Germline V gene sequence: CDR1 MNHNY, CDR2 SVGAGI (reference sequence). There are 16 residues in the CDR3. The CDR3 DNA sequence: TGTGCCAGCAGTTACGGCTCGCCAGGGGGACGGTCACCCCTCCACTTT. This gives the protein CASSYGSPGGRSPLHF.

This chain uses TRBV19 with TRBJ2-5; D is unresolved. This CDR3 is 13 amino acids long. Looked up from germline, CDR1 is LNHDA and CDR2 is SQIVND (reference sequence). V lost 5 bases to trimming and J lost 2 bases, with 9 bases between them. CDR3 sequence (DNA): TGTGCCAGTAGTCGGAGCCAACAAGAGACCCAGTACTTC. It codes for CASSRSQQETQYF.

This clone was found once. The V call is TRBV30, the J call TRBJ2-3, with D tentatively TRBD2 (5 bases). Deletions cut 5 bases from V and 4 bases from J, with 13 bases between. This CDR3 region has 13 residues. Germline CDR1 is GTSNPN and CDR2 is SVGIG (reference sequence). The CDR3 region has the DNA TGTGCCTGGTCCAACGCGGGCGCAGATACGCAGTATTTT. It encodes CAWSNAGADTQYF.

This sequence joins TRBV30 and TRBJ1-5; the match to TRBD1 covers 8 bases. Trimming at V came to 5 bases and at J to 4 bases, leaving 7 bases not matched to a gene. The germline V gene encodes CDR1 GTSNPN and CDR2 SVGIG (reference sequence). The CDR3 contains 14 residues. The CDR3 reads CAWGTGQGNQPQHF. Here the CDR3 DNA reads TGTGCCTGGGGTACTGGACAGGGTAATCAGCCCCAGCATTTT.

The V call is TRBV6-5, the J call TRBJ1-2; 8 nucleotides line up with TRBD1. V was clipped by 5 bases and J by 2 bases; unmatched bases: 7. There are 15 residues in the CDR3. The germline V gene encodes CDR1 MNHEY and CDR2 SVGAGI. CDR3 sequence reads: CASSIRDRLNYGYTF. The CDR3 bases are TGTGCCAGCAGTATCCGGGACAGGCTAAACTATGGCTACACCTTC.

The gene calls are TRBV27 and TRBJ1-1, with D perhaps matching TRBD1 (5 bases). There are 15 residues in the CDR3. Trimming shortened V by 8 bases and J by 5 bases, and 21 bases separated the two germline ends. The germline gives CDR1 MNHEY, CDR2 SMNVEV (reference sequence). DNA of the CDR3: TGTGCCAGCCGTAAGGGCGGAAGCGGGGGTACTGAAGCTTTCTTT. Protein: CASRKGGSGGTEAFF.

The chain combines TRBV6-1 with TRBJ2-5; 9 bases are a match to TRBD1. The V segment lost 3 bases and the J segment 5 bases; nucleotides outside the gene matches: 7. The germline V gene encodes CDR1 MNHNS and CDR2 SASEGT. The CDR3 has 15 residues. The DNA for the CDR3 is TGTGCCAGCAGTGAGGGACAGGGCCCCTTTGAGACCCAGTACTTC. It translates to CASSEGQGPFETQYF.

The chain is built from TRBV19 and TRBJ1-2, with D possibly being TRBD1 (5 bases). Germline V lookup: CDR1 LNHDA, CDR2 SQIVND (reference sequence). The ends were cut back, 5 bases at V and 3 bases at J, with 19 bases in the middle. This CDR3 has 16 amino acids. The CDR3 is CASSVSLSFRDYGYTF. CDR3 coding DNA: TGTGCCAGTAGTGTTTCTCTCTCCTTCAGGGACTATGGCTACACCTTC.

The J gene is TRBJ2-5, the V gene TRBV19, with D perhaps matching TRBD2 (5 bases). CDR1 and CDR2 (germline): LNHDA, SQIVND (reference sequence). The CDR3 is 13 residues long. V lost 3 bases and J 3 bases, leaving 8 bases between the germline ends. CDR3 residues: CASSMVLEETQYF. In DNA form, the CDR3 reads TGTGCCAGTAGTATGGTACTAGAAGAGACCCAGTACTTC.

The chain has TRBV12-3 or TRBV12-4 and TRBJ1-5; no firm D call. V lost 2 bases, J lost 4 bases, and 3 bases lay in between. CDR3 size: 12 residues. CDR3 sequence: CASSLTNQPQHF. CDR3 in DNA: TGTGCCAGCAGTTTAACAAATCAGCCCCAGCATTTT.

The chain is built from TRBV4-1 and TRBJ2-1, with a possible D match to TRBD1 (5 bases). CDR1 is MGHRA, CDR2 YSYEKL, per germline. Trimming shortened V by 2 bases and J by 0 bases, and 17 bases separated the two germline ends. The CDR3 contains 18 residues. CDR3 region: CASSQRLGAPNSYNEQFF. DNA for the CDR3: TGCGCCAGCAGCCAAAGGTTAGGGGCCCCCAACTCCTACAATGAGCAGTTCTTC.